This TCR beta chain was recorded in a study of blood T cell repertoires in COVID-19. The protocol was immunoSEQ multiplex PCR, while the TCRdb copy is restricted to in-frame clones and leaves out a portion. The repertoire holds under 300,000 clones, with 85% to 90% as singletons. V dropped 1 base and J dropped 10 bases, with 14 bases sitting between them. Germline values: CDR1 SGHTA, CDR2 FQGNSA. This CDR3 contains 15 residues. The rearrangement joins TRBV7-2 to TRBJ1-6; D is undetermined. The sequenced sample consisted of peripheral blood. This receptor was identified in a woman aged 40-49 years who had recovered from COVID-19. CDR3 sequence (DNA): TGTGCCAGCAGCTTAGAGGTGGCAGGCGTATCACCCCTCCACTTT. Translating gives CASSLEVAGVSPLHF.